Many counts were recorded for the clone carrying this TCR beta chain. Its cognate antigen is unknown. This record belongs to a study of T cell repertoires in cytomegalovirus infection. On the study more broadly: Matching HLA type and CMV infection were both indicated by public TCR beta signatures. Study results and limitations: HLA-C-restricted CMV clonotypes gave the most frequent clonotype in two of eight donors. Carriers of CMV plus the relevant HLA were identified by cumulative public TCR beta family frequency.

TCRdb itself ran the reads through MiXCR, one entry per CDR3 protein. The repertoire holds approximately 550,000 distinct CDR3 sequences, about 15% seen once, with roughly a quarter in the top ten. The sequenced material came from CD8+ T cells from PBMCs. The receptor's source is a human donor in good health (CMV status not recorded). Some clones in this sample may be carry-over from other donors' samples.

The CDR3 loop reads CASSATGGYTF. CDR3 DNA sequence: TGTGCCAGCAGTGCTACAGGAGGCTACACCTTC. The rearrangement links TRBV25-1 to TRBJ1-2, with D possibly being TRBD1 (5 bases). The CDR3 consists of 11 residues. The germline V gene has CDR1 MGHDK and CDR2 SYGVNS. Trimming stripped 4 bases from V and 8 bases from J, with 8 bases between.